This T cell receptor beta chain came from a study of cytomegalovirus exposure and HLA in healthy donors. Study-level findings and limits: A few of the chains that were CMV-associated were confirmed in vitro to be specific for CMV antigens. The classifier was said to identify cytomegalovirus status with high specificity and sensitivity. Sequencing likely caused a cluster of highly shared sequence variants.

Worth noting for this clone: No antigen is known for it.

J gave up 0 bases and V 5 bases, and 7 bases lay outside the gene matches. This CDR3 comprises 17 residues. The germline CDR1 and CDR2 sequences are MDHEN and SYDVKM. The PCR made use of 60 Vbeta and 13 Jbeta primers. Measured with immunoSEQ multiplex PCR; TCRdb has only the in-frame clones, and not every one. Counted here are roughly 120,000 clones, 80% to 85% occurring once; the ten biggest clones make up 2.5% to 3.5%. Sequencing input: PBMCs. V gene TRBV28 combines with J gene TRBJ2-1, with 10 bases lining up with TRBD2. The receptor comes from a woman aged 60-75 years in good health and CMV-seropositive. CDR3 protein: CASSGTSGDSSYNEQFF. The CDR3 DNA reads TGTGCCAGCAGTGGAACTAGCGGGGACAGCTCCTACAATGAGCAGTTCTTC.